Below are 21 T cell receptor beta chains sequenced from a single sample in a study of blood T cell repertoires in COVID-19. Assay used: immunoSEQ multiplex PCR; TCRdb lists only in-frame clones, some missing. The sample yields 60,000 or so clones, approximately 78% seen once. Sequenced input: peripheral blood. The receptors shown here come from a human donor in a cohort sampled during active COVID-19.

The CDR3 DNA sequence: TGTGCCAGCAGTGGGAGCGGGGGCTACAATGAGCAGTTCTTC. This codes for CASSGSGGYNEQFF. V and J are TRBV6-4 and TRBJ2-1; 8 bases fit TRBD2. J was trimmed by 3 bases and V by 4 bases; bases with no gene match: 2. Germline V gives CDR1 MRHNA, CDR2 SNTAGT. The CDR3 is 14 residues long.

J is TRBJ1-5 and V is TRBV7-8; 8 nucleotides align to TRBD1. Looked up from germline, CDR1 is SGHVS and CDR2 is FQNEAQ. The trim removed 5 bases at V and 7 bases at J, leaving 4 bases unmatched. CDR3 length equals 13 residues. CDR3 protein: CASSHGQGQPQHF. The CDR3 DNA is TGTGCCAGCAGCCACGGACAGGGCCAGCCCCAGCATTTT.

The chain is built from TRBV29-1 and TRBJ1-4; D gene ambiguous. Germline CDR1 and CDR2: SQVTM and ANQGSEA. V was trimmed by 6 bases and J by 0 bases, leaving 8 bases between them. This CDR3 spans 13 amino acids. The CDR3 DNA is TGCAGCGTCCAGTCGACAACTAATGAAAAACTGTTTTTT. This gives the protein CSVQSTTNEKLFF.

The rearrangement uses TRBV10-3 and TRBJ2-1; D remains ambiguous. The CDR3 loop spans 11 amino acids. Trimming pared 2 bases from V and 10 bases from J, leaving 6 bases between. Germline CDR1 is ENHRY and CDR2 is SYGVKD. CDR3 region: CAISEAGEQFF. The DNA of the CDR3 is TGTGCCATCAGTGAGGCTGGCGAGCAGTTCTTC.

The CDR3 DNA is TGTGCCAGCAGCGGCCGGGGGGACTCTGGAAACACCATATATTTT. Translated: CASSGRGDSGNTIYF. This chain links TRBV11-1 with TRBJ1-3, with D maybe TRBD1 (5 bases). V lost 5 bases, J lost 0 bases, and 11 bases lay in between. The CDR3 is 15 amino acids. Per germline, CDR1 SGHAT and CDR2 FQDESV (reference sequence).

This clone was detected once. V and J are TRBV7-2 and TRBJ1-5; TRBD1 is a possible D gene (6 bases). The CDR3 loop spans 15 amino acids. V was pared by 5 bases and J by 4 bases, with 15 bases between. Germline CDR1 is SGHTA and CDR2 is FQGNSA. The CDR3 nucleotides are TGTGCCAGCAGCCAAAAACAGGGTTATAATCAGCCCCAGCATTTT. It encodes CASSQKQGYNQPQHF.

This clone appeared once. The chain has TRBV20-1 and TRBJ2-5, with TRBD2 as a possible D gene (5 bases). V was pared by 6 bases and J by 4 bases, with 9 bases between. The length of the CDR3 is 11 residues. Germline loops: CDR1 DFQATT, CDR2 SNEGSKA (reference sequence). DNA of the CDR3: TGCAGTGCCCACGAGGGAGAGACCCAGTACTTC. Amino acids: CSAHEGETQYF.

This clone has just one count. The chain has TRBV2 and TRBJ2-7; D is possibly TRBD2 (5 bases). The CDR3 has 14 residues. Germline V CDR1 and CDR2: SNHLY, FYNNEI. Trimming cost V 7 bases and J 1 base, with 14 bases left between them. CDR3 bases: TGTGCCAGCAATTGGGCGGGCGGTTCCTACGAGCAGTACGTC. It translates to CASNWAGGSYEQYV.

This clone occurred once. The V call is TRBV2, the J call TRBJ2-5; D gene uncertain. Germline V lookup: CDR1 SNHLY, CDR2 FYNNEI. CDR3 length equals 14 residues. Trimming removed 10 bases from V and 2 bases from J, with 17 bases in between. The CDR3 loop reads CATRISTSQETQYF. CDR3 coding DNA: TGTGCCACCAGGATTTCAACGAGTCAAGAGACCCAGTACTTC.

The DNA of the CDR3 is TGTGCCAGCAGCGCACGGGACATATATAATTCACCCCTCCACTTT. It yields the protein CASSARDIYNSPLHF. The chain is built from TRBV9 and TRBJ1-6; D may be TRBD1 (6 bases). Trimming removed 3 bases at V and 4 bases at J, with 11 bases between. The germline gives CDR1 SGDLS, CDR2 YYNGEE. The CDR3 contains 15 residues.

Here the CDR3 DNA reads TGTGCCAGTAGCACAGGACGGACCTTGTACAATGAGCAGTTCTTC. Translated, it gives CASSTGRTLYNEQFF. The chain combines TRBV19 with TRBJ2-1, with a tentative D call TRBD1 (5 bases). Trimming left V 6 bases short and J 4 bases short, with 16 bases between. Per the germline V gene, CDR1 is LNHDA and CDR2 is SQIVND (reference sequence). The CDR3 loop spans 15 amino acids.

The gene calls are TRBV19 and TRBJ2-1; the D gene is possibly TRBD1 (6 bases). The CDR3 is 12 residues long. Germline values: CDR1 LNHDA, CDR2 SQIVND (reference sequence). The V gene lost 3 bases and the J gene lost 12 bases, with 12 bases spanning the gap. CDR3 nucleotides: TGTGCCAGTAGTATCTTGACAGGCTGGCAGTTCTTC. As protein: CASSILTGWQFF.

This clone was observed once. The V call is TRBV7-6, the J call TRBJ2-5; TRBD2 matches at 11 bases. The junction had 7 bases not matched to a gene; V was cut back by 5 bases and J by 5 bases. In germline, CDR1 is SGHVS, CDR2 FNYEAQ. The CDR3 has 15 amino acids. CDR3: CASSTRLAGTETQYF. In DNA form, the CDR3 reads TGTGCCAGCAGCACCCGACTAGCGGGGACGGAGACCCAGTACTTC.

Concerning this clone: At one of its ends the junction is not consistent with the germline gene, which may arise from a read error. This chain links TRBV5-5 with TRBJ2-7, with 8 bases aligning to TRBD1. CDR1 is SGHKS, CDR2 YYEKEE, per germline (reference sequence). CDR3 length equals 13 residues. The CDR3 region is CAGSWTGRNEQYF. The CDR3 bases are TGTGCCGGCAGCTGGACAGGGAGAAACGAGCAGTACTTC.

The V call is TRBV5-3, the J call TRBJ2-7; perhaps TRBD1 as D (6 bases). TRBV5-3 is an open reading frame whose function is uncertain. V was shortened by 0 bases and J by 3 bases, with 10 bases between the two germline ends. This CDR3 is built from 14 residues. CDR3 nucleotide sequence: TGTGCCAGAAGCTTGGGGGACAAAAGCTACGAGCAGTACTTC. This gives the protein CARSLGDKSYEQYF.

This chain links TRBV15 with TRBJ1-2, with D unresolved. There are 13 residues in the CDR3. CDR1 is LNHNV and CDR2 is YYDKDF in the germline V gene (reference sequence). V lost 0 bases and J lost 8, with 10 bases in between. The CDR3 DNA sequence: TGTGCCACCAGCAGAGATGGGAGACGCGGCTACACCTTC. Protein product: CATSRDGRRGYTF.

The table lists this clone with a few counts. The chain uses TRBV2 and TRBJ2-7; weak D call: TRBD2 (5 bases). V was cut by 6 bases and J by 3 bases, with 12 bases left in between. The V gene's germline CDR1 is SNHLY and CDR2 FYNNEI. CDR3 length: 13 residues. The CDR3 spells CASRAGLGYEQYV. DNA for the CDR3: TGTGCCAGCAGGGCCGGACTGGGCTACGAGCAGTACGTC.

This chain connects TRBV7-9 to TRBJ2-1, with 7 nucleotides matching TRBD2. This CDR3 spans 13 amino acids. The V gene's germline CDR1 is SEHNR and CDR2 FQNEAQ (reference sequence). V lost 5 bases and J lost 9; bases outside the gene matches: 7. The CDR3: CASSTRGKTEQFF. In DNA, the CDR3 is TGTGCCAGCAGCACGCGGGGGAAAACTGAGCAGTTCTTC.

This clone was picked up one time. J is TRBJ1-5 and V is TRBV7-8, with 9 bases lining up with TRBD1. CDR3 length: 15 residues. CDR1 SGHVS and CDR2 FQNEAQ come from the germline V gene. Trimming at V came to 5 bases and at J to 2 bases, leaving 4 bases not matched to a gene. CDR3 protein: CASSPTGGGNQPQHF. The CDR3 bases are TGTGCCAGCAGCCCGACAGGGGGAGGCAATCAGCCCCAGCATTTT.

V usage is TRBV28 and J usage is TRBJ2-2; tentative D call: TRBD2 (7 bases). The CDR3 covers 16 residues. Germline V gene sequence: CDR1 MDHEN, CDR2 SYDVKM. V was cut by 3 bases and J by 0 bases, with 11 bases left in between. This chain's CDR3 is CASSLAGATNTGELFF. In DNA, the CDR3 is TGTGCCAGCAGTTTGGCGGGGGCTACGAACACCGGGGAGCTGTTTTTT.

The rearrangement links TRBV28 to TRBJ2-1, with 10 nucleotides matching TRBD2. This CDR3 is built from 15 residues. The junction had 6 bases not matched to a gene; V was cut back by 6 bases and J by 4 bases. Germline V lookup: CDR1 MDHEN, CDR2 SYDVKM. The CDR3 is CASRRLAGVYNEQFF. The DNA for the CDR3 is TGTGCCAGCAGGAGACTAGCGGGCGTATACAATGAGCAGTTCTTC.